Shown below are 11 T cell receptor beta chains from a single sample sequenced in a study of OX40 agonist ivuxolimab in advanced cancers. Sequencing used immunoSEQ multiplex PCR; TCRdb keeps in-frame clones, though not all of them. The sample includes 40,000 or so clones, around nine tenths of them seen just once. The starting material was CD4+ or CD8+ T cells sorted from blood, obtained in a trial of the OX40 agonist ivuxolimab. The receptors shown here come from an adult with an advanced solid tumor such as melanoma, head and neck, liver or kidney cancer.

This clone showed up just once. The genes are TRBV30 and TRBJ2-3, with D possibly TRBD1 on 5 matching bases. CDR3 length: 14 residues. Per germline, CDR1 GTSNPN and CDR2 SVGIG (reference sequence). V shed 8 bases and J shed 2 bases, with 17 bases lying between them. The CDR3 here is CALQGADNTDTQYF. CDR3 nucleotide sequence: TGTGCCCTCCAAGGGGCGGATAACACAGATACGCAGTATTTT.

The V and J genes are TRBV28 and TRBJ2-4; TRBD1 matches at 11 bases. The germline gives CDR1 MDHEN, CDR2 SYDVKM. Germline trimming cut 8 bases from V and 6 bases from J; bases unmatched to any gene: 9. CDR3 length: 15 residues. The CDR3 bases are TGTGCCAGCTCATCGGACAGGGGGCAGGGAAACATTCAGTACTTC. The encoded protein is CASSSDRGQGNIQYF. Based on the CDR3 plus reference TRBV28 and TRBJ2-4, the full variable domain is DVKVTQSSRYLVKRTGEKVFLECVQDMDHENMFWYRQDPGLGLRLIYFSYDVKMKEKGDIPEGYSVSREKKERFSLILESASTNQTSMYLCASSSDRGQGNIQYFGAGTRLSVL.

This chain joins TRBV7-2 and TRBJ2-5, with D possibly matching TRBD1 (6 bases). Trimming pared 5 bases from V and 5 bases from J, leaving 12 bases between. Looked up from germline, CDR1 is SGHTA and CDR2 is FQGNSA. CDR3 length: 13 amino acids. Here the CDR3 DNA reads TGTGCCAGCAGCCGGGACACTCCGGAGACCCAGTACTTC. It specifies CASSRDTPETQYF.

J is TRBJ1-2 and V is TRBV19; the match to TRBD1 covers 9 bases. J was trimmed by 8 bases and V by 1 base; bases with no gene match: 8. From germline, CDR1 is LNHDA and CDR2 SQIVND (reference sequence). The CDR3 contains 15 residues. CDR3 nucleotides: TGTGCCAGTAGTATAGCGGATCGGACAGGGGTCGGCTACACCTTC. Residues: CASSIADRTGVGYTF.

Details on this clone: A far more abundant clone sits one base away, making this likely a read error. The sample holds other DNA sequences that translate to the same CDR3. The genes are TRBV6-1 and TRBJ2-7, with D hard to call. The CDR3 is made up of 13 amino acids. Germline V lookup: CDR1 MNHNS, CDR2 SASEGT. DNA of the CDR3: TGTGCCAGCAGGACGGAAGGTCCCTATGAGCAGTACTTC. This encodes CASRTEGPYEQYF.

CDR3 in amino acids: CASSVDTGGGETQYF. For the CDR3, the DNA is TGTGCCAGCAGCGTAGATACAGGGGGTGGGGAGACCCAGTACTTC. This sequence joins TRBV9 and TRBJ2-5, with 8 positions matching TRBD1. The length of the CDR3 is 15 residues. Germline lookup yields CDR1 SGDLS and CDR2 YYNGEE. Trimming removed 0 bases from V and 5 bases from J; junction bases left unmatched: 6.

The chain joins TRBV6-1 to TRBJ2-6, with a tentative D call TRBD2 (6 bases). Germline CDR1 is MNHNS and CDR2 is SASEGT. The CDR3 has 16 amino acids. V gave up 2 bases and J gave up 0 bases, with 8 bases separating them. The CDR3 bases are TGTGCCAGCAGTGAATGGAGGGACTCTGGGGCCAACGTCCTGACTTTC. Protein product: CASSEWRDSGANVLTF.

This chain links TRBV5-4 with TRBJ2-2; 7 nucleotides agree with TRBD2. The germline gives CDR1 SGHNT, CDR2 YYREEE (reference sequence). The CDR3 spans 16 residues. The ends lost 4 bases at V and 2 bases at J; junction bases unmatched: 8. The CDR3 DNA sequence: TGTGCCAGCAGCGCAGGGACTACCCGAAACACCGGGGAGCTGTTTTTT. Translation: CASSAGTTRNTGELFF.

The genes are TRBV10-3 and TRBJ1-2; D is unclear. Germline V gene data show CDR1 as ENHRY and CDR2 as SYGVKD. The CDR3 is made up of 12 amino acids. With 2 bases removed from V and 8 bases from J, the gap between germline ends came to 9 bases. The chain's CDR3 is CAISEPDRGYTF. The CDR3 nucleotides read TGTGCCATCAGTGAGCCGGATCGCGGCTACACCTTC.

The genes are TRBV5-8 and TRBJ2-5; D is perhaps TRBD2 (7 bases). This CDR3 has 16 residues. Germline V gene lookup returns CDR1 SGHTS and CDR2 YDEGEE. Trimming cost V 4 bases and J 5 bases, with 21 bases left between them. Here the CDR3 DNA reads TGTGCCAGCAGCAGTCGAAAGACTAGCAGGGGCGAGACCCAGTACTTC. Translating gives CASSSRKTSRGETQYF.

This sequence joins TRBV7-9 and TRBJ1-2; D remains unclear. Trimming removed 2 bases from V and 4 bases from J, with 8 bases in between. CDR3 length: 13 amino acids. The germline V gene encodes CDR1 SEHNR and CDR2 FQNEAQ (reference sequence). CDR3 bases: TGTGCCAGCAGCTTACCTTCGACCTATGGCTACACCTTC. Translation: CASSLPSTYGYTF.